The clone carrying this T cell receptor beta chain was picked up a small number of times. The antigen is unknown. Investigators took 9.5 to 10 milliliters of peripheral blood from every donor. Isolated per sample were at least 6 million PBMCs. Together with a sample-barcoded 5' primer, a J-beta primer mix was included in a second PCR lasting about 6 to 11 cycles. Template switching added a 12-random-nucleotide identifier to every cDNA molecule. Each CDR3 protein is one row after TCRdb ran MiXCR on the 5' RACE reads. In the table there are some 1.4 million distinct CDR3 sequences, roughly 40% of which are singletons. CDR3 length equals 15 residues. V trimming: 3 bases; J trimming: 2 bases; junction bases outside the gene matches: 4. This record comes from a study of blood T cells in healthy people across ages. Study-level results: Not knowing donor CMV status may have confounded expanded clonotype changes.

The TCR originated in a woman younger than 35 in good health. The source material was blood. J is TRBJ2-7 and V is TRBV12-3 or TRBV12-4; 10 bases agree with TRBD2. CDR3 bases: TGTGCCAGCAGTTTTGGAGCGGGAGGGCCCTACGAGCAGTACTTC. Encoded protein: CASSFGAGGPYEQYF.